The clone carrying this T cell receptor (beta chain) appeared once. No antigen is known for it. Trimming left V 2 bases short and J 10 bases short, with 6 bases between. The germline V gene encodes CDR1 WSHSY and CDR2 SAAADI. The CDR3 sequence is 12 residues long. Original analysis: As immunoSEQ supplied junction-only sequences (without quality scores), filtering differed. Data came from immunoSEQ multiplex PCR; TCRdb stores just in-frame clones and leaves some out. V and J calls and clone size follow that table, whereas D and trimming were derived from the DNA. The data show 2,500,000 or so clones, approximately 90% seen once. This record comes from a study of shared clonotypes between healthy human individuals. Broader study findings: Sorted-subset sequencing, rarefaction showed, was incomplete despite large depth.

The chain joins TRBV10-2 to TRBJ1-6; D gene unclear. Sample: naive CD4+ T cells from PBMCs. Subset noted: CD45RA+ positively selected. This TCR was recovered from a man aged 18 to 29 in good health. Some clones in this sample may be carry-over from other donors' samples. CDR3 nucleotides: TGCGCCAGCAGTGAGGGTGGCTCACCCCTCCACTTT. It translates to CASSEGGSPLHF.